Shown below are 24 T cell receptor beta chains from a single sample sequenced in a study of T cells in Graves' hyperthyroidism and ophthalmopathy. The CDR3 regions of TCR beta were amplified from RNA transcripts. HTBI primers were employed in a first-round RT-PCR of the TCR CDR3. TCRdb redid the calling of the multiplex PCR reads with MiXCR, one entry per CDR3 protein. The repertoire holds roughly 290,000 distinct CDR3 sequences, with about a sixth as singletons. The sample comprised blood. The receptors derive from an older woman with Graves' ophthalmopathy.

This clonotype was found once. The chain uses TRBV15 and TRBJ1-1; no firm D call. The V end lost 1 base, the J end lost 13 bases, and 16 bases lay between the germline ends. The germline CDR1 and CDR2 sequences are LNHNV and YYDKDF (reference sequence). The CDR3 is 13 amino acids. The CDR3 here is CATSRGPEGRSFF. In nucleotides, the CDR3 is TGTGCCACCAGCAGAGGACCTGAGGGCCGGAGTTTCTTT.

Many counts were recorded for this clonotype. V and J are TRBV28 and TRBJ2-3; D not resolved. V lost 3 bases to trimming and J lost 1 base, with 14 bases between them. This CDR3 is built from 16 residues. CDR1 MDHEN and CDR2 SYDVKM come from the germline V gene. CDR3 in amino acids: CASSFPPDLGTDTQYF. DNA of the CDR3: TGTGCCAGCAGTTTTCCGCCGGACCTTGGCACAGATACGCAGTATTTT.

This clonotype was seen only a few times. The CDR3 coding sequence is TGCAGCGTCAGAGCCCGGTCCTACAATGAGCAGTTCTTC. It codes for CSVRARSYNEQFF. The V and J genes are TRBV29-1 and TRBJ2-1; D unresolved. The CDR3 extends over 13 amino acids. With 6 bases removed from V and 1 base from J, the gap between germline ends came to 10 bases. Germline lookup yields CDR1 SQVTM and CDR2 ANQGSEA.

The V call is TRBV15, the J call TRBJ1-5, with D unresolved. Germline assignment: CDR1 LNHNV and CDR2 YYDKDF (reference sequence). The CDR3 spans 15 residues. Trimming took off 0 bases at V and 2 bases at J, with 8 bases between the two ends. In DNA form, the CDR3 reads TGTGCCACCAGCAGAGACAGAGACGGCAATCAGCCCCAGCATTTT. Its protein is CATSRDRDGNQPQHF.

This clonotype was detected only a few times. The chain uses TRBV6-1 and TRBJ2-3, with 7 bases identical to TRBD1. The V segment lost 7 bases and the J segment 3 bases; nucleotides outside the gene matches: 4. Germline CDR1 MNHNS, CDR2 SASEGT. This CDR3 comprises 13 residues. CDR3 sequence: CASIPTGTDTQYF. As DNA, the CDR3 is TGTGCCAGCATACCGACAGGGACAGATACGCAGTATTTT.

This clonotype was found a few times. This rearrangement joins TRBV27 to TRBJ2-5; D is unresolved. Germline CDR1 and CDR2: MNHEY and SMNVEV (reference sequence). Trimming cost V 2 bases and J 4 bases, with 11 bases left between them. This CDR3 has 14 residues. CDR3 residues: CASSLRGGGETQYF. CDR3 sequence (DNA): TGTGCCAGCAGTTTACGAGGCGGTGGAGAGACCCAGTACTTC.

Of note for this clonotype: A read error may be the cause here, since a much bigger clone is one base away. The chain is built from TRBV20-1 and TRBJ2-1; 10 bases map to TRBD1. From germline, CDR1 is DFQATT and CDR2 SNEGSKA (reference sequence). This CDR3 has 12 residues. With V trimmed by 6 bases and J by 10 bases, 6 bases remained unmatched. The CDR3 spells CSARDRGHEQFF. CDR3 in DNA: TGCAGTGCCCGGGACAGGGGTCACGAGCAGTTCTTC.

This clonotype was observed at least ten times. The V gene is TRBV27, the J gene TRBJ1-1; TRBD1 is a possible D gene (5 bases). The CDR3 runs 15 residues. Trimming took 5 bases from V and 5 from J, leaving 18 bases between them. Germline values: CDR1 MNHEY, CDR2 SMNVEV (reference sequence). CDR3 protein: CASSPRAGPETEAFF. The CDR3 DNA sequence: TGTGCCAGCAGTCCCAGGGCAGGCCCGGAGACTGAAGCTTTCTTT.

This clonotype occurred many times. The DNA of the CDR3 is TGTGCCAGCAGCTTACCGGGGGACCAAAACATTCAGTACTTC. Protein product: CASSLPGDQNIQYF. The chain couples TRBV11-2 to TRBJ2-4; tentatively, D is TRBD2 (6 bases). The CDR3 has 14 amino acids. Germline V gives CDR1 SGHAT, CDR2 FQNNGV. V was cut by 2 bases and J by 5 bases, with 10 bases left in between.

This clonotype was detected ten times or more. The chain combines TRBV6-1 with TRBJ2-7; 9 nucleotides match TRBD2. Trimming at V came to 7 bases and at J to 7 bases, leaving 5 bases not matched to a gene. The CDR3 spans 12 residues. Germline CDR1 is MNHNS and CDR2 is SASEGT. CDR3 in DNA: TGTGCCAGCAAGCGGGAGGTTTTAGAGCAGTACTTC. Translated, it gives CASKREVLEQYF.

This clonotype was detected ten times or more. The rearrangement links TRBV7-2 to TRBJ1-6; 7 nucleotides agree with TRBD1. This CDR3 is built from 15 residues. After removal of 2 bases from V and 7 bases from J, the junction contained 5 bases not matched to a gene. Germline CDR1 reads SGHTA; CDR2 reads FQGNSA. DNA for the CDR3: TGTGCCAGCAGCTTATCAGGGGGTGACAATTCACCCCTCCACTTT. Protein: CASSLSGGDNSPLHF.

The gene calls are TRBV5-1 and TRBJ2-5; TRBD1 or TRBD2 may be the D gene (5 bases each). Looked up from germline, CDR1 is SGHRS and CDR2 is YFSETQ. Trimming shortened V by 4 bases and J by 1 base, and 14 bases separated the two germline ends. The CDR3 extends over 15 amino acids. The CDR3 DNA sequence: TGCGCCAGCAGCCGACTTGGGACCTCCCAAGAGACCCAGTACTTC. Translating gives CASSRLGTSQETQYF.

This clonotype has a count of ten or more. This chain links TRBV19 with TRBJ2-7, with 9 bases lining up with TRBD2. With V trimmed by 3 bases and J by 5 bases, 8 bases remained unmatched. The V gene's germline CDR1 is LNHDA and CDR2 SQIVND (reference sequence). This CDR3 contains 15 residues. The CDR3 DNA is TGTGCCAGTAGTATCGTGTTAGCGGGAGTTCACGAGCAGTACTTC. Protein: CASSIVLAGVHEQYF.

This clonotype was recorded many times. The genes are TRBV27 and TRBJ2-5; no definite D call. Trimming took 8 bases from V and 1 from J, leaving 20 bases between them. Germline CDR1 is MNHEY and CDR2 is SMNVEV (reference sequence). This CDR3 comprises 16 residues. The CDR3 spells CASANSLLGGQETQYF. The CDR3 DNA reads as TGTGCCAGCGCAAACTCGTTGTTGGGTGGCCAAGAGACCCAGTACTTC.

The table lists this clonotype with many counts. V and J are TRBV6-1 and TRBJ1-4; D not resolved. The germline V gene has CDR1 MNHNS and CDR2 SASEGT. V lost 6 bases and J 5 bases, leaving 16 bases between the germline ends. This CDR3 spans 15 amino acids. The CDR3 bases are TGTGCCAGCAGACCACCCGGGGTGTTGAATGAAAAACTGTTTTTT. This codes for CASRPPGVLNEKLFF.

This clonotype was detected only a few times. This clone may be a read error of a much larger clone one base away. This chain uses TRBV2 with TRBJ2-3, with D unresolved. The ends were cut back, 5 bases at V and 2 bases at J, with 11 bases in the middle. The CDR3 is 14 residues long. CDR1 SNHLY and CDR2 FYNNEI come from the germline V gene. The CDR3 sequence is CASSKVENTDTQYF. CDR3 in DNA: TGTGCCAGCAGTAAAGTCGAGAACACAGATACGCAGTATTTT.

In its sample, this clonotype was seen many times. This chain uses TRBV20-1 with TRBJ2-3, with 7 bases that match TRBD2. Trimming cost V 0 bases and J 7 bases; bases outside gene matches: 16. Germline V gives CDR1 DFQATT, CDR2 SNEGSKA (reference sequence). The CDR3 consists of 17 residues. The CDR3 is CSARDGASGGSTYTQYF. CDR3 bases: TGCAGTGCTAGAGATGGCGCTAGCGGAGGGTCCACGTATACGCAGTATTTT.

The chain uses TRBV6-1 and TRBJ1-2; D not resolved. With 2 bases removed from V and 3 bases from J, the gap between germline ends came to 7 bases. There are 13 residues in the CDR3. Germline values: CDR1 MNHNS, CDR2 SASEGT. This CDR3 is CASSESGYYGYTF. The CDR3 DNA is TGTGCCAGCAGTGAATCGGGGTACTATGGCTACACCTTC.

This clonotype appeared many times. The rearrangement joins TRBV6-1 to TRBJ2-5; maybe TRBD2 (6 bases). This CDR3 has 14 amino acids. The V end was cut by 2 bases, the J end by 5 bases, with 12 bases between. The germline V gene has CDR1 MNHNS and CDR2 SASEGT. As DNA, the CDR3 is TGTGCCAGCAGTGAACCAACACGGGGGGAGACCCAGTACTTC. This sequence encodes CASSEPTRGETQYF.

On this clonotype itself: This could be a read error, since a much larger clone is one nucleotide away. The CDR3 spells CASTRVVSSLDTQYF. CDR3 coding DNA: TGTGCCAGCACCCGGGTGGTTAGTAGCCTTGATACGCAGTATTTT. The chain carries TRBV12-3 or TRBV12-4 and TRBJ2-3, with no clear D. V shed 7 bases and J shed 6 bases, with 20 bases lying between them. The CDR3 totals 15 residues.

This clonotype was observed many times. The chain employs TRBV18 and TRBJ2-7, with 10 nucleotides matching TRBD1. This CDR3 has 15 residues. The ends lost 3 bases at V and 4 bases at J; junction bases unmatched: 6. Per germline, CDR1 KGHSH and CDR2 LQKENI. The CDR3 nucleotides are TGTGCCAGCTCACCCGGGACAGGGGCGAAGTACGAGCAGTACTTC. It is translated as CASSPGTGAKYEQYF. Full variable domain (missing parts from reference TRBV18 and TRBJ2-7): NAGVMQNPRHLVRRRGQEARLRCSPMKGHSHVYWYRQLPEEGLKFMVYLQKENIIDESGMPKERFSAEFPKEGPSILRIQQVVRGDSAAYFCASSPGTGAKYEQYFGPGTRLTVT.

This clonotype was detected ten times or more. The rearrangement joins TRBV15 to TRBJ1-5, with D tentatively TRBD1 (5 bases). Looked up from germline, CDR1 is LNHNV and CDR2 is YYDKDF (reference sequence). V was pared by 0 bases and J by 3 bases, with 12 bases between. This CDR3 is built from 16 residues. The CDR3: CATSRDPRTLNQPQHF. The DNA for the CDR3 is TGTGCCACCAGCAGAGATCCTCGGACACTCAATCAGCCCCAGCATTTT.

This clonotype was counted at least ten times. This chain uses TRBV3-1 with TRBJ2-4; 9 bases are a match to TRBD2. The V gene's germline CDR1 is LGHDT and CDR2 YNNKEL (reference sequence). The V gene end was trimmed by 3 bases and the J gene end by 0 bases; junction bases not matched to a gene: 15. This CDR3 has 20 residues. The CDR3 DNA is TGTGCCAGCAGCCATAAGACTAGCGGAGTCCAGGGCCGAGCCAAAAACATTCAGTACTTC. This translates into CASSHKTSGVQGRAKNIQYF.

As to this clonotype: Being one base from a much bigger clone, this may be a read error. The chain couples TRBV29-1 to TRBJ1-1; no reliable D call. The V gene's germline CDR1 is SQVTM and CDR2 ANQGSEA. This CDR3 is built from 13 residues. CDR3 region: CSVAVTLNTEASF. The CDR3, as DNA: TGCAGCGTTGCGGTCACCTTGAACACTGAAGCTTCCTTT.